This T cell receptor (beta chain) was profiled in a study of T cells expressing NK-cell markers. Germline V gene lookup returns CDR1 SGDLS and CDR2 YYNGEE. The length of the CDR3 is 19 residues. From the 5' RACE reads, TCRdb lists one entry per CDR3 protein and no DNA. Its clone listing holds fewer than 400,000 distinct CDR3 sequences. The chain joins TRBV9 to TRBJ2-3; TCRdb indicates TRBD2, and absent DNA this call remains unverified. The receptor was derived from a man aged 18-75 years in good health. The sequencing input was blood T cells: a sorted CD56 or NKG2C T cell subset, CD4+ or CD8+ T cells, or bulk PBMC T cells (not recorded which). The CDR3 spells CASSIRSSGGYPHTDTQYF.